Listed below are T cell receptor beta chains from one sample, sequenced in a study of blood T cell repertoires in COVID-19. Libraries were prepared by immunoSEQ multiplex PCR; TCRdb keeps only in-frame clonotypes and omits some of them. The sample contains under 100,000 clones, approximately 90% of which appear only once. The source material was peripheral blood. The receptors here all came from a male donor with acute or convalescent COVID-19. CDR3s include the opening cysteine and the closing phenylalanine or tryptophan. D genes are given only for firm matches. Expanded clones are given a class, and other clones once, few, many or no size at all.

d_call j_call cdr3_length v_call clone_size cdr3_aa cdr3_nt
TRBD1 TRBJ1-4 16 TRBV7-8 . CASSLKGWTGSEKLFF TGTGCCAGCAGCTTAAAGGGGTGGACAGGGTCTGAAAAACTGTTTTTT
TRBD1 TRBJ1-1 17 TRBV27 . CASRGAGGAQRDTEAFF TGTGCCAGCCGAGGGGCAGGGGGCGCTCAAAGGGACACTGAAGCTTTCTTT
. TRBJ2-7 12 TRBV2 . CASSPSSYEQYF TGTGCCAGCAGCCCCAGCTCCTACGAGCAGTACTTC
TRBD1 TRBJ2-7 15 TRBV5-1 . CASSLGGTGGNEQYF TGCGCCAGCAGCTTGGGTGGGACAGGGGGCAACGAGCAGTACTTC
TRBD2 TRBJ2-4 17 TRBV4-2 . CASSQGTSGGAKNIQYF TGTGCCAGCAGCCAAGGGACTAGCGGGGGGGCCAAAAACATTCAGTACTTC
TRBD2 TRBJ2-1 16 TRBV14 . CASSQLGLAGGNEQFF TGTGCCAGCAGCCAGCTGGGACTAGCGGGGGGTAATGAGCAGTTCTTC
. TRBJ1-1 12 TRBV28 . CASFGGVTEAFF TGTGCCAGCTTTGGAGGGGTCACTGAAGCTTTCTTT
. TRBJ1-5 14 TRBV6-5 . CASTSGTAGRPQHF TGTGCCAGCACTTCAGGGACCGCGGGAAGGCCCCAGCATTTT
. TRBJ1-5 16 TRBV6-4 . CASSAPRHKSKQPQHF TGTGCCAGCAGTGCTCCCCGACACAAATCTAAGCAGCCCCAGCATTTT
. TRBJ2-6 16 TRBV6-5 . CASSYQRVGGANVLTF TGTGCCAGCAGTTACCAGAGGGTAGGGGGGGCCAACGTCCTGACTTTC
TRBD2 TRBJ2-5 15 TRBV30 once CAWGSGGRIYETQYF TGTGCCTGGGGTAGCGGGGGGCGGATTTATGAGACCCAGTACTTC
. TRBJ1-2 12 TRBV12-3/TRBV12-4 . CASSLTGYGYTF TGTGCCAGCAGTTTAACAGGCTATGGCTACACCTTC
TRBD1 TRBJ1-4 17 TRBV11-2 . CASSLVGQGGPNEKLFF TGTGCCAGCAGCTTAGTGGGACAGGGTGGCCCTAATGAAAAACTGTTTTTT
TRBD1 TRBJ2-3 15 TRBV11-2 . CASSNRDRGQDTQYF TGTGCCAGCAGCAACCGGGACAGGGGGCAAGATACGCAGTATTTT
TRBD1 TRBJ2-1 15 TRBV6-6 once CASSPRDRVNNEQFF TGTGCCAGCAGCCCCCGGGACAGGGTTAACAATGAGCAGTTCTTC
. TRBJ2-7 13 TRBV2 . CASTMQGPNEQYF TGTGCCAGCACGATGCAGGGCCCCAACGAGCAGTACTTC
TRBD1 TRBJ1-2 14 TRBV6-5 once CASRGQAGWYGYTF TGTGCCAGCAGGGGACAGGCGGGGTGGTATGGCTACACCTTC
. TRBJ2-7 17 TRBV7-8 . CASSLDFNREVRYEQYF TGTGCCAGCAGCTTAGATTTTAACAGGGAAGTGCGCTACGAGCAGTACTTC
TRBD2 TRBJ2-5 16 TRBV30 . CAWSPGLAGSQETQYF TGTGCCTGGAGCCCAGGGCTAGCGGGGTCCCAAGAGACCCAGTACTTC
. TRBJ1-2 13 TRBV3-1/TRBV3-2 . CASSQASNYGYTF TGTGCCAGCAGCCAAGCGAGTAACTATGGCTACACCTTC
TRBD2 TRBJ2-7 12 TRBV12-3/TRBV12-4 . CASSPSGVVEYF TGTGCCAGCAGTCCTAGCGGGGTTGTGGAGTACTTC
TRBD2 TRBJ2-3 15 TRBV25-1 . CASSRGGAGTDTQYF TGTGCCAGCAGCCGCGGGGGGGCGGGCACAGATACGCAGTATTTT
TRBD2 TRBJ2-5 16 TRBV2 . CASSAAGGIPGETQYF TGTGCCAGCAGTGCAGCGGGGGGTATCCCAGGGGAGACCCAGTACTTC
. TRBJ2-7 15 TRBV11-2 . CASSSNVGGSYEQYF TGTGCCAGCAGCTCTAACGTGGGGGGCTCCTACGAGCAGTACTTC
TRBD1 TRBJ1-4 14 TRBV5-1 . CASSLSGGNEKLFF TGCGCCAGCAGCTTGTCAGGGGGGAATGAAAAACTGTTTTTT
. TRBJ1-5 16 TRBV10-1 . CASSESCGRANQPQHF TGCGCCAGCAGTGAGTCATGCGGCAGGGCAAATCAGCCCCAGCATTTT
TRBD1 TRBJ1-1 15 TRBV5-1 . CASSPTGEVNTEAFF TGCGCCAGCAGCCCGACAGGGGAGGTGAACACTGAAGCTTTCTTT
TRBD1 TRBJ1-2 15 TRBV6-1 . CASSEALGTGNGYTF TGTGCCAGCAGTGAAGCGCTCGGGACAGGGAATGGCTACACCTTC
. TRBJ1-3 17 TRBV15 . CATSRDLRPGAGNTIYF TGTGCCACCAGCAGAGATCTCCGGCCAGGGGCTGGAAACACCATATATTTT
. TRBJ1-1 13 TRBV5-1 . CASSFTVNTEAFF TGCGCCAGCAGCTTTACAGTCAACACTGAAGCTTTCTTT
. TRBJ1-2 15 TRBV2 . CASSSTGGFNYGYTF TGTGCCAGCAGCTCGACGGGGGGCTTTAACTATGGCTACACCTTC
. TRBJ2-5 15 TRBV7-6 . CASSLVQGVQETQYF TGTGCCAGCAGCTTAGTCCAGGGCGTCCAAGAGACCCAGTACTTC
TRBD2 TRBJ2-1 16 TRBV24-1 . CATSDLRRGDYNEQFF TGTGCCACCAGTGATTTAAGGCGGGGGGACTACAATGAGCAGTTCTTC
. TRBJ2-7 14 TRBV5-6 few CASSLGGGTYEQYF TGTGCCAGCAGCTTGGGGGGAGGCACCTACGAGCAGTACTTC
. TRBJ2-2 15 TRBV7-2 . CASSPRGGNTGELFF TGTGCCAGCAGTCCTAGGGGAGGGAACACCGGGGAGCTGTTTTTT